What follows describes a single TCR beta chain. Its antigen is unknown. One base away there is no much larger clone; base qualities are not given. Using bias-controlled multiplex PCR with the immunoSEQ v3 hsTCRB kit, the TCR beta CDR3 regions were amplified from genomic DNA. TCR libraries were sequenced on an Illumina NextSeq 500 to 2 million to 2.5 million read pairs for survey level or roughly 5-6.5 million for deep level. As for the authors' bioinformatics: Clonality was reported by immunoSEQ Analyzer software, which also assigned V, D and J genes and filtered out non-productive sequences. Repertoires were compared by productive Simpson clonality and by the Morisita overlap index of productive TRB rearrangements between infused TIL and blood. For each clone in blood, the absolute clonotype count was estimated by multiplying the lymphocyte count by the CD3+ fraction and by the clone's productive frequency. Here the immuneACCESS table is served through TCRdb, limited to in-frame sequences with V and J called. Missing clones are a known gap in these copies; in checked studies unresolved V genes cover under half, and the rest lacks a known reason. V and J calls and clone size are as listed in that table; D and trimming were resolved from the DNA. The sample table records more than 55,000 clones; roughly two thirds of these occur just once. The ten largest make up over 6.5% of the sample.

The time point label for this specimen denotes: pre-treatment sample, taken before nivolumab and TIL therapy. Adults with stage 4 NSCLC were enrolled in a dual-center phase I trial from October 2017 to January 2020. The samples were drawn from an open-label, single-arm phase I trial testing tumor-infiltrating lymphocyte therapy combined with nivolumab in advanced non-small cell lung cancer. Mononuclear cells from blood collected in EDTA tubes were isolated on a Ficoll gradient and snap-frozen as pellets, and DNA was then extracted using a Qiagen mini-prep kit. This sample is drawn from a study of TIL therapy for anti-PD-1-resistant metastatic lung cancer (dated by TCRdb to about 2021). About the study as a whole: Tumors were collected before any PD-1/PD-L1 blockade, after which patients were given nivolumab, and patients who progressed were given lymphodepletion, an infusion of expanded TIL and IL-2. The cohort was predominantly lung adenocarcinoma, with several EGFR-mutant and two ALK-rearranged tumors, and half of patients were current or former smokers. A median non-synonymous tumor mutation burden of approximately 1.4 mutations per megabase was determined across the cohort by whole-exome sequencing. T cell receptor beta sequencing of tumor and peripheral blood was used to follow clonotypes across the tumor, the expanded TIL product and serial blood samples. Among the enrolled patients, the median age was approximately 56 years (range 38-75), and the median tumor PD-L1 proportion score was roughly 6%. What the work shows at the level of the full study, not this receptor alone: The study protocol defined all tumor marker inferences as exploratory. Infused TIL clonotypes partially replaced the baseline peripheral repertoire then decayed over months, with no apparent association between persistence and response. Generalizability was limited because the cohort was highly selected, with more treatment-naive, never-smoker and oncogene-addicted patients included than is typical.

The CDR3 starts with the cysteine, ends with the phenylalanine, and has 17 residues. CDR3 DNA only is kept here, 51 bases in frame from base 1. V drops 4 bases and J drops 4 bases, leaving 22 bases in between. CDR1 is given as WSHSY and CDR2 as SAAADI, both from the germline V gene. Sample: blood, taken at baseline. The rearrangement combines TRBV10-2 with TRBJ2-5; TRBD2 might be the D gene, on 6 matching bases. This receptor was identified in a person between 25 and 80 years old with non-small cell lung cancer. The bases read TGCGCCAGCAGTGCCTTATACGGGACTCTCTGGGGAGAGACCCAGTACTTC. It encodes CASSALYGTLWGETQYF.